The 9 T cell receptor beta chains below all came from one sample that was sequenced in a study of T cells expressing NK-cell markers. TCRdb reanalyzed the 5' RACE reads, giving one entry per CDR3 protein sequence and no DNA. The sample table includes about 450,000 distinct CDR3 sequences. The sequencing input was blood T cells: a sorted CD56 or NKG2C T cell subset, CD4+ or CD8+ T cells, or bulk PBMC T cells (not recorded which). These receptors came from a woman aged 18-70 years in good health.

The rearrangement uses TRBV4-3 and TRBJ2-3. The CDR3 length is 15 residues. Per germline, CDR1 LGHNA and CDR2 YSLEER. CDR3: CASSKGLRAADTQYF.

This rearrangement joins TRBV15 to TRBJ2-5; TCRdb reports TRBD2, a call that lacks DNA to check it against. There are 15 residues in the CDR3. Germline V gene data show CDR1 as LNHNV and CDR2 as YYDKDF (reference sequence). CDR3: CATSKEGTSSETQYF.

The V and J genes are TRBV2 and TRBJ2-7; TCRdb reports TRBD2, a call that lacks DNA to check it against. Per the germline V gene, CDR1 is SNHLY and CDR2 is FYNNEI. The CDR3 length is 15 residues. CDR3 protein: CASKAQRERAYEQYF.

The chain recombines TRBV6-2 or TRBV6-3 with TRBJ2-3; TCRdb selects TRBD2, and the lack of DNA leaves this call unchecked. The germline V gene encodes CDR1 MNHEY and CDR2 SVGEGT. This CDR3 region has 16 residues. The CDR3 sequence is CASSYLGSGSEDTQYF.

CDR3 region: CASSYETSLAGELFF. The chain has TRBV6-5 and TRBJ2-2; TCRdb proposes TRBD2, but this gene call is untestable without DNA. This CDR3 is 15 amino acids long. In germline, CDR1 is MNHEY, CDR2 SVGAGI.

The CDR3 protein is CSARTQGAEQYF. The rearrangement uses TRBV20-1 and TRBJ2-7; TCRdb's D gene call, TRBD1, goes unchecked for lack of DNA. Germline CDR1 and CDR2: DFQATT and SNEGSKA (reference sequence). The CDR3 covers 12 residues.

The chain uses TRBV4-1 and TRBJ2-1; as DNA is missing, the TRBD2 call by TCRdb cannot be tested. CDR3 length: 14 amino acids. CDR1 is MGHRA, CDR2 YSYEKL, per germline. The CDR3 sequence: CASSQLIGLAYQFF.

This chain uses TRBV10-3 with TRBJ2-2; TCRdb lists TRBD2, though no DNA is available to test this call. Germline CDR1 and CDR2: ENHRY and SYGVKD. This CDR3 spans 17 amino acids. CDR3: CAISAGGGGTNTGELFF.

This chain links TRBV4-3 with TRBJ2-1; TCRdb returns TRBD2, unconfirmable since there is no DNA. The germline gives CDR1 LGHNA, CDR2 YSLEER. CDR3 length equals 19 residues. The CDR3 sequence is CASSQDRTDWAPQHNEQFF.